A single sample gave rise to the 20 T cell receptor beta chains below, sequenced in a study of spatial heterogeneity in lung cancer. Time point described: sample taken at primary tumor resection. Whole RNA came from tumor, nontumor lung or frozen PBMC and was sequenced without being sorted. Using its own MiXCR run on the 5' RACE reads, TCRdb lists one record per CDR3 protein. The sample lists tens of thousands of distinct CDR3 sequences; approximately 12% were seen once. The specimen was PBMCs, collected at surgery. These receptors were collected from a male donor with early-stage non-small cell lung cancer.

This clonotype was counted ten times or more. The chain employs TRBV6-2 or TRBV6-3 and TRBJ2-7; D gene ambiguous. Per the germline V gene, CDR1 is MNHEY and CDR2 is SVGEGT. Trimming removed 2 bases at V and 1 base at J, with 3 bases between. This CDR3 is built from 12 residues. The CDR3 DNA reads TGTGCCAGCAGTTACCCGTCCTACGAGCAGTACTTC. Its translation is CASSYPSYEQYF.

This clonotype was detected only a few times. The V call is TRBV7-2, the J call TRBJ1-2; TRBD1 matches at 8 bases. The germline V gene has CDR1 SGHTA and CDR2 FQGNSA. Losses at the gene ends were 5 bases for V and 7 bases for J; bases not matched to a gene: 6. The CDR3 runs to 13 residues. The chain's CDR3 is CASSIGQGAGYTF. CDR3 DNA sequence: TGTGCCAGCAGCATAGGACAGGGCGCTGGCTACACCTTC.

This clonotype occurred a few times. The chain recombines TRBV20-1 with TRBJ1-2; no reliable D call. Germline V gene sequence: CDR1 DFQATT, CDR2 SNEGSKA (reference sequence). Trimming took off 1 base at V and 4 bases at J, with 13 bases between the two ends. The CDR3 covers 14 residues. CDR3 sequence (DNA): TGCAGTGCTAGAGCCTCGGCGGGAAGCTATGGCTACACCTTC. It translates to CSARASAGSYGYTF.

CDR3 sequence reads: CASSLARDGEAFF. CDR3 DNA: TGCGCCAGCAGCTTGGCCCGAGACGGGGAGGCTTTCTTT. The rearrangement uses TRBV5-1 and TRBJ1-1, with D unclear. The CDR3 is made up of 13 amino acids. V lost 0 bases to trimming and J lost 11 bases, with 14 bases between them. Germline CDR1 is SGHRS and CDR2 is YFSETQ.

This clonotype showed up just a few times. J is TRBJ2-5 and V is TRBV28, with 11 positions matching TRBD2. The CDR3 has 12 amino acids. CDR1 is MDHEN, CDR2 SYDVKM, per germline. V dropped 11 bases and J dropped 5; count of bases not matched to a gene: 4. The CDR3: CAGASGRETQYF. CDR3 nucleotides: TGTGCCGGCGCTAGCGGGAGGGAGACCCAGTACTTC.

The genes are TRBV9 and TRBJ2-1; 10 bases match TRBD2. The trim removed 4 bases at V and 4 bases at J, leaving 5 bases unmatched. CDR1 and CDR2 (germline): SGDLS, YYNGEE. The CDR3 runs 15 residues. The CDR3: CASSPSGGTYNEQFF. As DNA, the CDR3 is TGTGCCAGCAGCCCTAGCGGGGGCACATACAATGAGCAGTTCTTC.

The rearrangement joins TRBV29-1 to TRBJ2-3, with D perhaps TRBD2 (6 bases). This CDR3 is built from 14 residues. The germline V and J ends were trimmed by 4 bases and 4 bases, with 15 bases remaining between them. Germline CDR1 is SQVTM and CDR2 is ANQGSEA. The CDR3 reads CSVGPGVSSDTQYF. CDR3 nucleotide sequence: TGCAGCGTTGGACCGGGGGTTTCATCAGATACGCAGTATTTT.

The J gene is TRBJ1-1, the V gene TRBV7-3; the D is unclear. Per germline, CDR1 SGHTA and CDR2 FQGTGA. The V end was cut by 5 bases, the J end by 5 bases, with 12 bases between. The length of the CDR3 is 13 residues. The CDR3 here is CASSTPGATEAFF. The CDR3 nucleotides are TGTGCCAGCAGCACTCCAGGAGCGACTGAAGCTTTCTTT.

V is TRBV7-2 and J is TRBJ2-7; the match to TRBD2 covers 9 bases. There are 15 residues in the CDR3. Germline values: CDR1 SGHTA, CDR2 FQGNSA. The ends lost 5 bases at V and 2 bases at J; junction bases unmatched: 7. The CDR3 sequence: CASSPGVAGAYEQYF. DNA of the CDR3: TGTGCCAGCAGCCCTGGGGTAGCGGGGGCCTACGAGCAGTACTTC.

This clonotype has more than one count but fewer than ten. This rearrangement joins TRBV2 to TRBJ1-2; no clear D. Germline CDR1 reads SNHLY; CDR2 reads FYNNEI. With 7 bases removed from V and 2 bases from J, the gap between germline ends came to 11 bases. This CDR3 has 13 residues. In DNA, the CDR3 is TGTGCCAGCAAGGACGGACCCAACTATGGCTACACCTTC. This sequence encodes CASKDGPNYGYTF.

This clonotype was seen more than once but under ten times. V usage is TRBV30 and J usage is TRBJ2-5, with D possibly being TRBD2 (7 bases). The CDR3 is 14 residues long. V lost 0 bases and J 4 bases, leaving 12 bases between the germline ends. Per the germline V gene, CDR1 is GTSNPN and CDR2 is SVGIG (reference sequence). DNA for the CDR3: TGTGCCTGGAGTGTAGGGAGGGGGGCAGAGACCCAGTACTTC. It codes for CAWSVGRGAETQYF.

Only a few counts were recorded for this clonotype. The V gene is TRBV25-1, the J gene TRBJ1-2, with a possible D match to TRBD1 (5 bases). V was shortened by 1 base and J by 4 bases, with 19 bases between the two germline ends. Germline CDR1 reads MGHDK; CDR2 reads SYGVNS. This CDR3 is 17 amino acids long. In nucleotides, the CDR3 is TGTGCCAGCAGTGAATCGAGTGACAGCGGGGCTGTCTATGGCTACACCTTC. Amino acid sequence: CASSESSDSGAVYGYTF.

In its sample, this clonotype was seen a few times. The chain is built from TRBV7-2 and TRBJ2-3; D is undetermined. CDR1 and CDR2 (germline): SGHTA, FQGNSA. Trimming pared 5 bases from V and 6 bases from J, leaving 9 bases between. The CDR3 totals 12 residues. In DNA form, the CDR3 reads TGTGCCAGCAGCCCCATGGGGGATACGCAGTATTTT. This codes for CASSPMGDTQYF.

This clonotype was detected only a few times. The chain joins TRBV7-2 to TRBJ2-3; no firm D call. Germline V CDR1 and CDR2: SGHTA, FQGNSA. Trimming cost V 8 bases and J 0 bases, with 12 bases left between them. The CDR3 is made up of 14 amino acids. The CDR3 region has the DNA TGTGCCAGCGGATTGGGAAGGAGCACAGATACGCAGTATTTT. Residues: CASGLGRSTDTQYF.

This clonotype turned up a few times. V is TRBV12-3 or TRBV12-4 and J is TRBJ1-1, with D possibly matching TRBD1 (6 bases). The length of the CDR3 is 14 residues. V was cut by 2 bases and J by 5 bases, with 12 bases left in between. The CDR3: CASSLRTVRTEAFF. CDR3 coding DNA: TGTGCCAGCAGTTTAAGGACAGTCAGAACTGAAGCTTTCTTT.

The sample holds a few counts of this clonotype. The V and J genes are TRBV14 and TRBJ1-2; D is ambiguous. From germline, CDR1 is SGHDN and CDR2 FVKESK. V lost 2 bases to trimming and J lost 2 bases, with 6 bases between them. The CDR3 length is 13 residues. Here the CDR3 reads CASSQPGNYGYTF. For the CDR3, the DNA is TGTGCCAGCAGCCAACCCGGGAACTATGGCTACACCTTC.

This sequence joins TRBV2 and TRBJ2-3; D remains unclear. The V gene lost 4 bases and the J gene lost 2 bases, with 10 bases spanning the gap. The CDR3 is 14 amino acids. Germline V gene sequence: CDR1 SNHLY, CDR2 FYNNEI. The CDR3 sequence is CASSVSLNTDTQYF. CDR3 coding DNA: TGTGCCAGCAGTGTTTCCCTAAACACAGATACGCAGTATTTT.

J is TRBJ2-3 and V is TRBV5-1; 15 nucleotides line up with TRBD2. Per germline, CDR1 SGHRS and CDR2 YFSETQ. This CDR3 is 16 amino acids long. Trimming took 4 bases from V and 3 from J; bases not matched to a gene: 3. The CDR3 protein is CASSPGTSGRTDTQYF. The DNA for the CDR3 is TGCGCCAGCAGCCCGGGGACTAGCGGGAGGACAGATACGCAGTATTTT. Supplemented by reference TRBV5-1 and TRBJ2-3, the full variable domain reads KAGVTQTPRYLIKTRGQQVTLSCSPISGHRSVSWYQQTPGQGLQFLFEYFSETQRNKGNFPGRFSGRQFSNSRSEMNVSTLELGDSALYLCASSPGTSGRTDTQYFGPGTRLTVL.

This clonotype was recorded a few times. The rearrangement links TRBV5-1 to TRBJ1-6; 7 nucleotides match TRBD1. The germline gives CDR1 SGHRS, CDR2 YFSETQ. The CDR3 consists of 14 residues. The trim removed 4 bases at V and 8 bases at J, leaving 6 bases unmatched. CDR3 DNA: TGCGCCAGCAGCCCGGGACAGTTTGATTCACCCCTCCACTTT. It codes for CASSPGQFDSPLHF.

The chain recombines TRBV11-2 with TRBJ1-5; no definite D call. The germline gives CDR1 SGHAT, CDR2 FQNNGV. V lost 2 bases to trimming and J lost 5 bases, with 7 bases between them. The CDR3 has 13 amino acids. DNA for the CDR3: TGTGCCAGCAGCTTAAGGGCAGATCAGCCCCAGCATTTT. This sequence encodes CASSLRADQPQHF.